Detailed here is one TCR beta chain. Its antigen is unknown. The sample originates from a study of T cells in Graves' hyperthyroidism and ophthalmopathy. Findings of the study overall: Most clonotypes expanded in the thyroid (above 0.001) were also present in blood.

Amplified TCR beta CDR3 regions came from RNA transcripts. The primer set for the first-round RT-PCR of the TCR CDR3 was HTBI. Using its own MiXCR run on the multiplex PCR reads, TCRdb lists one record per CDR3 protein. The sample shows a few hundred thousand distinct CDR3 sequences, roughly a fifth of them seen only once. V trimming: 7 bases; J trimming: 7 bases; junction bases outside the gene matches: 7. CDR3 length: 14 residues. Germline V gene lookup returns CDR1 MDHEN and CDR2 SYDVKM. The sequenced sample consisted of blood. The source of this sequence is a man in his fifties with Graves' ophthalmopathy. V and J are TRBV28 and TRBJ1-4; 9 bases line up with TRBD1. In DNA, the CDR3 is TGTGCCAGCACGACAGGGGGAGGGAGTGAAAAACTGTTTTTT. Its translation: CASTTGGGSEKLFF. The entire variable domain, with the rest obtained from reference TRBV28 and TRBJ1-4, is as follows: DVKVTQSSRYLVKRTGEKVFLECVQDMDHENMFWYRQDPGLGLRLIYFSYDVKMKEKGDIPEGYSVSREKKERFSLILESASTNQTSMYLCASTTGGGSEKLFFGSGTQLSVL.